This T cell receptor (beta chain) was found in a study of blood T cells in healthy people across ages. There are a few counts of this clonotype. In germline, CDR1 is SGHRS, CDR2 YFSETQ. The CDR3 loop spans 15 amino acids. V lost 4 bases to trimming and J lost 4 bases, with 15 bases between them. A second PCR of roughly 7 to 11 cycles used a sample-barcoded 5' primer and a J-beta primer mix. Each CDR3 protein gets one entry after TCRdb re-called the 5' RACE reads with MiXCR. Of nearly 800,000 distinct CDR3 sequences detected, around a quarter appear once; the ten largest clones hold roughly 3.5%. Separately, the same data were catalogued under a study of T cells of mothers and their children.

The gene calls are TRBV5-1 and TRBJ1-3; perhaps TRBD1 as D (5 bases). This TCR was sampled from a boy between 10 and 17 years old in good health. The sequencing input was blood. Here the CDR3 reads CASSPLGGPGNTIYF. The CDR3 nucleotides are TGCGCCAGCAGCCCGTTGGGGGGTCCCGGAAACACCATATATTTT.